Shown below are 24 T cell receptor beta chains from a single sample sequenced in a study of patients and donors after allogeneic stem cell transplantation. TCRdb independently ran MiXCR on the RT-PCR reads; one entry per CDR3 protein. The sample yields a few hundred thousand distinct CDR3 sequences, 35% to 45% seen once. Sequenced sample: blood, either unsorted or a sorted T cell fraction (not recorded which). The receptors here all came from a human donor who was either an allogeneic HSCT recipient or a stem cell or donor lymphocyte infusion donor (not recorded which). It is not recorded whose cells these are; they may come from a transplant donor.

V gene TRBV20-1 combines with J gene TRBJ1-5, with a possible D match to TRBD1 (6 bases). V shed 6 bases and J shed 6 bases, with 18 bases lying between them. Germline CDR1 DFQATT, CDR2 SNEGSKA (reference sequence). This CDR3 is 14 amino acids long. The CDR3, as DNA: TGCAGTGCCCTAGGCGACAGGCCCCGTCAGCCCCAGCATTTT. Translated: CSALGDRPRQPQHF.

The chain carries TRBV5-5 and TRBJ2-1; no firm D call. From germline, CDR1 is SGHKS and CDR2 YYEKEE (reference sequence). The CDR3 consists of 15 residues. Trimming shortened V by 4 bases and J by 0 bases, and 11 bases separated the two germline ends. CDR3 region: CASSQYRSSYNEQFF. CDR3 in DNA: TGTGCCAGCAGCCAGTACCGTAGCTCCTACAATGAGCAGTTCTTC.

In DNA, the CDR3 is TGTGCCAGCAGTCCCGGGACAGACTACGAGCAGTACTTC. It yields the protein CASSPGTDYEQYF. The rearrangement joins TRBV6-1 to TRBJ2-7, with 7 nucleotides matching TRBD1. Germline loops: CDR1 MNHNS, CDR2 SASEGT. With V trimmed by 5 bases and J by 3 bases, 4 bases remained unmatched. The CDR3 extends over 13 amino acids.

This chain connects TRBV28 to TRBJ2-3, with a tentative D call TRBD1 (6 bases). Germline V gives CDR1 MDHEN, CDR2 SYDVKM. V lost 3 bases and J lost 4, with 11 bases in between. This CDR3 spans 14 amino acids. The CDR3 loop reads CASSLAGASDTQYF. Written as DNA, the CDR3 is TGTGCCAGCAGTTTGGCAGGGGCGTCAGATACGCAGTATTTT.

This chain connects TRBV7-3 to TRBJ2-1; D remains unclear. Germline-derived CDR1 and CDR2 are SGHTA and FQGTGA. V dropped 2 bases and J dropped 6 bases, with 11 bases sitting between them. The length of the CDR3 is 14 residues. DNA for the CDR3: TGTGCCAGCAGCTTAGGGCTAGTGGCCAATGAGCAGTTCTTC. Translating it yields CASSLGLVANEQFF.

The chain uses TRBV15 and TRBJ2-1; 10 bases fit TRBD2. V shed 3 bases and J 7 bases; nucleotides not matched to a gene: 9. The V gene's germline CDR1 is LNHNV and CDR2 YYDKDF (reference sequence). The CDR3 covers 16 residues. CDR3 region: CATSRDPSGGMNEQFF. DNA for the CDR3: TGTGCCACCAGCAGGGACCCTAGCGGGGGAATGAATGAGCAGTTCTTC.

This clonotype appeared a few times. The chain joins TRBV15 to TRBJ1-6, with D hard to call. Germline V gene data show CDR1 as LNHNV and CDR2 as YYDKDF (reference sequence). CDR3 length equals 16 residues. Trimming removed 5 bases at V and 6 bases at J, with 17 bases between. This CDR3 is CATSLRHESPNSPLHF. CDR3 DNA: TGTGCCACCAGCTTGCGACACGAAAGCCCTAATTCACCCCTCCACTTT. The full variable domain, in which reference TRBV15 and TRBJ1-6 provide the parts outside the CDR3, is DAMVIQNPRYQVTQFGKPVTLSCSQTLNHNVMYWYQQKSSQAPKLLFHYYDKDFNNEADTPDNFQSRRPNTSFCFLDIRSPGLGDTAMYLCATSLRHESPNSPLHFGNGTRLTVT.

This chain connects TRBV15 to TRBJ1-5, with TRBD1 matching 9 bases. V was pared by 0 bases and J by 3 bases, with 6 bases of the junction left unmatched. Germline CDR1 and CDR2: LNHNV and YYDKDF (reference sequence). This CDR3 has 17 residues. CDR3 sequence (DNA): TGTGCCACCAGCAGAGATCGGGGACAGGGAAACAATCAGCCCCAGCATTTT. This sequence encodes CATSRDRGQGNNQPQHF. The variable domain in full, completed from reference TRBV15 and TRBJ1-5, reads DAMVIQNPRYQVTQFGKPVTLSCSQTLNHNVMYWYQQKSSQAPKLLFHYYDKDFNNEADTPDNFQSRRPNTSFCFLDIRSPGLGDTAMYLCATSRDRGQGNNQPQHFGDGTRLSIL.

The CDR3 DNA sequence: TGTGCCATCAGTCATGACGTACAAGCTAACTATGGCTACACCTTC. Translated: CAISHDVQANYGYTF. The chain uses TRBV10-3 and TRBJ1-2; D ambiguous. The CDR3 sequence is 15 residues long. Germline lookup yields CDR1 ENHRY and CDR2 SYGVKD. The V end was cut by 5 bases, the J end by 0 bases, with 13 bases between.

This chain joins TRBV18 and TRBJ1-1; D is possibly TRBD1 (5 bases). This CDR3 contains 14 residues. In germline, CDR1 is KGHSH, CDR2 LQKENI. Trimming took off 5 bases at V and 5 bases at J, with 15 bases between the two ends. Here the CDR3 reads CASSGTLGRTEAFF. The CDR3 DNA reads as TGTGCCAGCTCAGGGACTCTTGGAAGAACTGAAGCTTTCTTT.

The chain links TRBV10-3 to TRBJ2-5; D may be TRBD1 (5 bases). CDR3 length: 14 residues. Trimming stripped 5 bases from V and 3 bases from J, with 13 bases between. Germline lookup yields CDR1 ENHRY and CDR2 SYGVKD. The CDR3 protein is CAISSSGNEETQYF. The CDR3 region has the DNA TGTGCCATCAGTAGTTCAGGGAACGAAGAGACCCAGTACTTC.

This clonotype has just one count. The rearrangement links TRBV5-5 to TRBJ2-3; D perhaps matches TRBD1 (6 bases). CDR3 length equals 17 residues. V was trimmed by 4 bases and J by 4 bases, leaving 22 bases between them. CDR1 is SGHKS, CDR2 YYEKEE, per germline (reference sequence). The CDR3 here is CASSRSGQSGVADTQYF. The CDR3 nucleotides read TGTGCCAGCAGCCGGAGCGGACAGTCCGGAGTAGCAGATACGCAGTATTTT.

This clonotype was counted only a few times. The chain uses TRBV28 and TRBJ1-2, with D possibly matching TRBD1 (6 bases). V was cut by 5 bases and J by 5 bases, with 12 bases left in between. The CDR3 is 13 amino acids. The germline V gene has CDR1 MDHEN and CDR2 SYDVKM. The CDR3, as DNA: TGTGCCAGCAGTGGGGGGCGGCGTTATGGCTACACCTTC. Protein sequence: CASSGGRRYGYTF.

The table lists this clonotype with a few counts. This chain links TRBV12-3 or TRBV12-4 with TRBJ1-1, with no clear D. V lost 2 bases and J lost 0, with 13 bases in between. The CDR3 totals 16 residues. The CDR3 DNA reads TGTGCCAGCAGTTTAACAGAGCCGAGGGTGAACACTGAAGCTTTCTTT. Amino acid sequence: CASSLTEPRVNTEAFF.

The V and J genes are TRBV27 and TRBJ1-6, with 7 bases aligning to TRBD1. This CDR3 is built from 17 residues. V lost 5 bases and J lost 4; bases outside the gene matches: 11. Germline CDR1 reads MNHEY; CDR2 reads SMNVEV (reference sequence). The CDR3 coding sequence is TGTGCCAGCAGTCCTAGCCGGGACAGTTTATATAATTCACCCCTCCACTTT. It encodes CASSPSRDSLYNSPLHF.

The chain recombines TRBV20-1 with TRBJ2-3; no reliable D call. The CDR3 sequence is 12 residues long. The V end was cut by 0 bases, the J end by 10 bases, with 11 bases between. Per germline, CDR1 DFQATT and CDR2 SNEGSKA (reference sequence). The CDR3 nucleotides are TGCAGTGCTAGAGATCACGGTGGGCCGCAGTATTTT. Its translation: CSARDHGGPQYF.

This clonotype came up a few times. The rearrangement joins TRBV29-1 to TRBJ2-4; D ambiguous. The CDR3 is 12 residues long. Germline V gives CDR1 SQVTM, CDR2 ANQGSEA. Trimming took 0 bases from V and 8 from J, leaving 8 bases between them. The CDR3 nucleotides are TGCAGCGTTGAAGATGGCGAATACATTCAGTACTTC. Amino acid sequence: CSVEDGEYIQYF.

This clonotype was detected only once. The chain employs TRBV5-1 and TRBJ2-3; TRBD1 aligns across 7 bases. Germline V gene sequence: CDR1 SGHRS, CDR2 YFSETQ. The CDR3 runs to 14 residues. The ends lost 4 bases at V and 4 bases at J; junction bases unmatched: 6. The CDR3: CASSVGQGADTQYF. CDR3 nucleotide sequence: TGCGCCAGCAGCGTGGGTCAGGGGGCAGATACGCAGTATTTT.

This clonotype appeared a few times. This chain links TRBV15 with TRBJ1-2; D is unclear. The CDR3 consists of 13 residues. Germline loops: CDR1 LNHNV, CDR2 YYDKDF (reference sequence). V lost 1 base and J 8 bases, leaving 11 bases between the germline ends. The CDR3 nucleotides read TGTGCCACCAGCAGAGTCCCGGCCAAAGGCTACACCTTC. Protein product: CATSRVPAKGYTF.

The chain combines TRBV7-2 with TRBJ1-6, with D perhaps TRBD1 (5 bases). Germline V gene sequence: CDR1 SGHTA, CDR2 FQGNSA. This CDR3 comprises 15 residues. The germline V and J ends were trimmed by 2 bases and 2 bases, with 7 bases remaining between them. CDR3 amino acids: CASSLPGAYNSPLHF. The CDR3 region has the DNA TGTGCCAGCAGCTTACCGGGGGCCTATAATTCACCCCTCCACTTT.

This clonotype has a handful of counts. The rearrangement uses TRBV29-1 and TRBJ1-4; D might be TRBD1 (5 bases). Trimming cost V 4 bases and J 7 bases, with 10 bases left between them. CDR3 length equals 12 residues. Germline V gene sequence: CDR1 SQVTM, CDR2 ANQGSEA. Here the CDR3 reads CSVGGAGEKLFF. In DNA, the CDR3 is TGCAGCGTTGGAGGGGCCGGTGAAAAACTGTTTTTT.

This clonotype was observed once. The chain uses TRBV20-1 and TRBJ1-1; 10 bases agree with TRBD1. The V gene end was trimmed by 0 bases and the J gene end by 5 bases; junction bases not matched to a gene: 9. The CDR3 contains 16 residues. Germline V lookup: CDR1 DFQATT, CDR2 SNEGSKA (reference sequence). The CDR3 region has the DNA TGCAGTGCTAGAGATGACAGGGGGCTTATGGGTACTGAAGCTTTCTTT. It codes for CSARDDRGLMGTEAFF.

The J gene is TRBJ2-2, the V gene TRBV15; unclear D gene. CDR3 size: 17 residues. Trimming took 0 bases from V and 0 from J, leaving 11 bases between them. The germline V gene has CDR1 LNHNV and CDR2 YYDKDF (reference sequence). In DNA, the CDR3 is TGTGCCACCAGCAGAGACGGCAGTCCCGCGAACACCGGGGAGCTGTTTTTT. This gives the protein CATSRDGSPANTGELFF. The full variable domain, its missing parts supplied by reference TRBV15 and TRBJ2-2, is DAMVIQNPRYQVTQFGKPVTLSCSQTLNHNVMYWYQQKSSQAPKLLFHYYDKDFNNEADTPDNFQSRRPNTSFCFLDIRSPGLGDTAMYLCATSRDGSPANTGELFFGEGSRLTVL.

The chain is built from TRBV19 and TRBJ2-3; tentatively, D is TRBD2 (5 bases). Trimming took 3 bases from V and 0 from J, leaving 7 bases between them. The germline CDR1 and CDR2 sequences are LNHDA and SQIVND (reference sequence). This CDR3 is 14 amino acids long. The CDR3 sequence: CASSISGSTDTQYF. The DNA of the CDR3 is TGTGCCAGTAGTATCAGCGGAAGCACAGATACGCAGTATTTT.